This T cell receptor beta chain is from a study of response to subunit inactivated influenza vaccine (dated by TCRdb to the late 2010s). For context, the study as a whole: Deep quantitative profiling of the T cell receptor repertoire was used in the study to follow responses to a trivalent subunit inactivated influenza vaccine. Study-wide findings and limitations: The authors proposed that each seasonal influenza vaccination may bring in only a limited number of new T cells.

The method behind the library was RT-PCR. Sequencing was carried out with an Illumina HiSeq 2500. The raw public reads went through TCRdb reprocessing: fastp at Q25, MiXCR clone calling, in-frame beta chains kept. Each entry is one CDR3 protein sequence, shown with its most common DNA and genes. This sample gives approximately 310,000 distinct CDR3 sequences in total; roughly 22% of them show up just once. The ten largest clones represent 10% of the sample. This clonotype was observed a few times. It lacks a known antigen. Base qualities are not provided; no much larger clone lies one nucleotide away. The CDR3 goes from the cysteine to the phenylalanine over 14 residues. Left in the record is the CDR3 DNA by itself, 42 bases read in frame from the first base. V and J lose 5 bases and 7 bases, and a span of 12 bases separates them. The CDR1 and CDR2 encoded by the germline V gene are MNHEY and SVGAGI.

The clonotype was recovered from a man aged 50 to 69 who received an inactivated influenza vaccine. Donor details come from another sample of the same person, matched by shared clones. Source: PBMCs from blood, taken about 20 months after vaccination. The chain was built from TRBV6-5 and TRBJ1-6; perhaps TRBD1 is the D gene, with 5 bases matching. The base sequence is TGTGCCAGCAGTAACGGAAGGGACAATTCACCCCTCCACTTT. This codes for CASSNGRDNSPLHF.